Listed below are T cell receptor beta chains from one sample, sequenced in a study of OX40 agonist ivuxolimab in advanced cancers. Data came from immunoSEQ multiplex PCR; TCRdb stores just in-frame clones and leaves some out. The table includes 15,000 to 20,000 clones, around 83% detected once. Sequenced here: CD4+ or CD8+ T cells sorted from blood, sampled in a trial of the OX40 agonist ivuxolimab. The receptors were sampled from an adult with an advanced solid tumor such as melanoma, head and neck, liver or kidney cancer. The CDR3 runs from the conserved cysteine through the conserved F or W. The D gene is left open where the match is weak. Clone size appears in some rows only: once, few, many, or a class for an expanded clone.

V gene	D gene	clone size	J gene	CDR3 length	CDR3 protein	CDR3 DNA
TRBV2	.	.	TRBJ2-3	18	CASSTIDWAGTSTDTQYF	TGTGCCAGCAGCACCATCGATTGGGCGGGAACTAGCACAGATACGCAGTATTTT
TRBV5-5	.	few	TRBJ2-1	17	CASSLWGVAAAYNEQFF	TGTGCCAGCAGCTTGTGGGGTGTAGCGGCGGCCTACAATGAGCAGTTCTTC
TRBV28	.	.	TRBJ2-1	16	CASSFPYVSPTNEQFF	TGTGCCAGCAGTTTCCCTTACGTATCCCCAACCAATGAGCAGTTCTTC
TRBV4-1	TRBD2	.	TRBJ2-3	18	CASSQVRSAGGRGDTQYF	TGCGCCAGCAGCCAAGTTCGGTCAGCGGGAGGGCGTGGTGATACGCAGTATTTT
TRBV27	TRBD1	.	TRBJ1-4	15	CASSPSGTGAEKLFF	TGTGCCAGCAGTCCCTCCGGGACAGGGGCAGAAAAACTGTTTTTT
TRBV19	.	few	TRBJ1-2	14	CASTLDRANYGYTF	TGTGCCAGTACCTTGGACAGAGCTAACTATGGCTACACCTTC
TRBV27	.	.	TRBJ2-1	12	CASSSGFAEQFF	TGTGCCAGCAGTTCAGGATTTGCTGAGCAGTTCTTC
TRBV7-9	TRBD2	.	TRBJ2-1	15	CASSPLAGSYNEQFF	TGTGCCAGCAGCCCGCTAGCGGGAAGTTACAATGAGCAGTTCTTC
TRBV9	.	medium-sized	TRBJ2-1	14	CASSVRGGGSEQFF	TGTGCCAGCAGCGTCAGGGGAGGGGGTAGTGAGCAGTTCTTC
TRBV30	.	.	TRBJ1-1	13	CAWSFGGTSEAFF	TGTGCCTGGAGTTTCGGGGGGACAAGTGAAGCTTTCTTT
TRBV9	.	.	TRBJ2-1	16	CASSAGGGTAYNEQFF	TGTGCCAGCAGCGCCGGGGGAGGGACAGCCTACAATGAGCAGTTCTTC
TRBV19	TRBD2	few	TRBJ2-2	13	CASSWGGLKELFF	TGTGCCAGTAGTTGGGGGGGACTGAAGGAGCTGTTTTTT
TRBV21-1	.	.	TRBJ2-7	17	CASSPTKLGQGPYEQYF	TGTGCCAGCAGTCCTACCAAACTCGGACAGGGGCCCTACGAGCAGTACTTC
TRBV19	.	.	TRBJ1-1	14	CASSIRRGGPEAFF	TGTGCCAGTAGTATACGCCGGGGAGGCCCTGAAGCTTTCTTT
TRBV5-6	.	.	TRBJ2-7	14	CASSLVGQSYEQYF	TGTGCCAGCAGCTTGGTTGGACAGTCCTACGAGCAGTACTTC
TRBV6-5	TRBD1	.	TRBJ1-4	16	CASSYEQGATNEKLFF	TGTGCCAGCAGTTACGAGCAGGGGGCAACTAATGAAAAACTGTTTTTT
TRBV7-6	TRBD2	.	TRBJ2-1	15	CASSLGLAAYNEQFF	TGTGCCAGCAGCTTGGGGCTAGCGGCTTACAATGAGCAGTTCTTC
TRBV10-2	.	once	TRBJ2-1	16	CASGLGGKLSYNEQFF	TGCGCCAGCGGCCTAGGGGGGAAACTCTCCTACAATGAGCAGTTCTTC
TRBV11-1	TRBD1	.	TRBJ1-3	16	CASSNTGVVSGNTIYF	TGTGCCAGCAGCAACACAGGGGTTGTCTCTGGAAACACCATATATTTT
TRBV9	.	.	TRBJ2-7	13	CASSASGAGEQYF	TGTGCCAGCAGCGCATCAGGGGCGGGTGAGCAGTACTTC
TRBV28	.	.	TRBJ1-5	12	CASSWRYQPQHF	TGTGCCAGCAGTTGGCGGTATCAGCCCCAGCATTTT
TRBV4-2	.	.	TRBJ2-1	15	CASSQEGVSYNEQFF	TGTGCCAGCAGCCAAGAGGGGGTCTCCTACAATGAGCAGTTCTTC
TRBV5-1	.	few	TRBJ2-1	14	CASSPGDTYNEQFF	TGCGCCAGCAGCCCCGGGGACACGTACAATGAGCAGTTCTTC
TRBV6-1	.	.	TRBJ2-3	15	CASSELSESTDTQYF	TGTGCCAGCAGTGAACTTTCCGAGAGCACAGATACGCAGTATTTT
TRBV7-9	.	.	TRBJ2-7	17	CASSTLDLGWKSYEQYF	TGTGCCAGCAGCACACTGGACCTTGGGTGGAAGTCATACGAGCAGTACTTC
TRBV7-2	TRBD2	few	TRBJ2-1	15	CASKKRASGSSEQFF	TGTGCCAGCAAGAAAAGGGCTAGCGGGAGTAGTGAGCAGTTCTTC
TRBV5-4	.	.	TRBJ2-3	17	CASSLYLLGLRTDTQYF	TGTGCCAGCAGCTTGTATTTACTGGGTTTGCGCACAGATACGCAGTATTTT
TRBV5-4	TRBD2	few	TRBJ2-1	15	CASSLVAGPYNEQFF	TGTGCCAGCAGCTTGGTAGCGGGTCCTTACAATGAGCAGTTCTTC
TRBV14	.	.	TRBJ2-1	14	CASSHVAYYNEQFF	TGTGCCAGCAGCCACGTCGCGTACTACAATGAGCAGTTCTTC
TRBV6-6	TRBD2	.	TRBJ2-1	13	CASSSTSGNEQFF	TGTGCCAGCAGTTCAACTAGCGGGAATGAGCAGTTCTTC
TRBV13	TRBD1	.	TRBJ1-2	15	CASSRNSGTGYGYTF	TGTGCCAGCAGCCGTAACTCGGGGACAGGGTATGGCTACACCTTC
TRBV6-5	.	.	TRBJ2-1	14	CASSSRTTWGEQFF	TGTGCCAGCAGTTCGAGGACAACGTGGGGTGAGCAGTTCTTC
TRBV2	.	.	TRBJ1-4	15	CASIGRVATNEKLFF	TGTGCCAGCATCGGCCGTGTCGCCACTAATGAAAAACTGTTTTTT
TRBV4-1	.	.	TRBJ2-1	12	CASSQGVNEQFF	TGCGCCAGCAGCCAAGGAGTAAATGAGCAGTTCTTC
TRBV19	.	.	TRBJ2-1	11	CASSISTSTVF	TGTGCCAGTAGTATAAGTACTAGCACAGTCTTC